The T cell receptor (beta chain) under discussion was sequenced for a study of T cell changes during pregnancy in multiple sclerosis. CDR1 and CDR2 (germline): KGHSH, LQKENI. V dropped 3 bases and J dropped 8 bases, with 13 bases sitting between them. The CDR3 is 14 residues long. Some clones are missing from TCRdb's copy, which holds only in-frame ones; the method was immunoSEQ multiplex PCR. The sample holds 40,000 to 45,000 clones, 80% to 95% seen once. The TCR sequence derives from a female donor with multiple sclerosis, enrolled in a pregnancy study. Sequences were obtained from peripheral blood. The chain employs TRBV18 and TRBJ1-4, with no clear D. This CDR3 reads CASSPVGVGEKLFF. The CDR3 DNA reads TGTGCCAGCTCACCTGTCGGGGTAGGAGAAAAACTGTTTTTT.